This passage covers 20 T cell receptor beta chains from one sample sequenced in a study of blood T cell repertoires in COVID-19. The table came from immunoSEQ multiplex PCR; TCRdb's copy has only in-frame clones and leaves some out. The top ten hold 30% to 40% of the sample, which has roughly 35,000 clones, nearly 80% seen once. Sequencing was performed on peripheral blood. The source of these receptors is a man older than 75 with acute or convalescent COVID-19.

The rearrangement uses TRBV7-9 and TRBJ2-2; D not certain. Germline V gene lookup returns CDR1 SEHNR and CDR2 FQNEAQ (reference sequence). The CDR3 is 16 amino acids. The V gene lost 2 bases and the J gene lost 3 bases, with 13 bases spanning the gap. As DNA, the CDR3 is TGTGCCAGCAGCTTACGTGAAGGAGCAGACACCGGGGAGCTGTTTTTT. This translates into CASSLREGADTGELFF.

The chain carries TRBV9 and TRBJ1-2; 10 nucleotides match TRBD1. Germline V gene lookup returns CDR1 SGDLS and CDR2 YYNGEE. Trimming at V came to 5 bases and at J to 7 bases, leaving 11 bases not matched to a gene. There are 15 residues in the CDR3. The chain's CDR3 is CASSSRQGASLGYTF. In DNA form, the CDR3 reads TGTGCCAGCAGTTCAAGACAGGGGGCCTCACTTGGCTACACCTTC.

The gene calls are TRBV5-1 and TRBJ2-7; D ambiguous. Deletions cut 1 base from V and 5 bases from J, with 7 bases between. Germline V gene sequence: CDR1 SGHRS, CDR2 YFSETQ. The CDR3 has 12 amino acids. CDR3 coding DNA: TGCGCCAGCAGCTTGTTACGGGACGAGCAGTACTTC. It yields the protein CASSLLRDEQYF.

The chain couples TRBV5-4 to TRBJ2-7; D might be TRBD2 (5 bases). The germline CDR1 and CDR2 sequences are SGHNT and YYREEE (reference sequence). The CDR3 has 13 residues. V was shortened by 0 bases and J by 2 bases, with 6 bases between the two germline ends. As DNA, the CDR3 is TGTGCCAGCAGCTTGGGAGGGCCCTACGAGCAGTACTTC. Translating gives CASSLGGPYEQYF.

A single count supports this clone. This sequence joins TRBV30 and TRBJ1-6, with a weak D call TRBD1 (5 bases). CDR1 GTSNPN and CDR2 SVGIG come from the germline V gene (reference sequence). V lost 4 bases, J lost 7 bases, and 11 bases lay in between. This CDR3 region has 13 residues. The CDR3 sequence: CAWNRGYNSPLHF. CDR3 DNA: TGTGCCTGGAATCGGGGGTACAATTCACCCCTCCACTTT.

This clone turned up a few times. The chain combines TRBV24-1 with TRBJ2-3; possible D gene TRBD1, 6 bases. V was shortened by 6 bases and J by 0 bases, with 6 bases between the two germline ends. Germline lookup yields CDR1 KGHDR and CDR2 SFDVKD. The CDR3 consists of 13 residues. CDR3 in DNA: TGTGCCACCAGTCAGGGGAGCACAGATACGCAGTATTTT. Protein product: CATSQGSTDTQYF.

This clone came up a few times. The chain has TRBV3-1 (or the pseudogene TRBV3-2) and TRBJ1-5, with a tentative D call TRBD1 (5 bases). This CDR3 is built from 14 residues. CDR1 is LGHDT, CDR2 YNNKEL, per germline (reference sequence). The germline V and J ends were trimmed by 1 base and 8 bases, with 12 bases remaining between them. CDR3 residues: CASSQGGGGKPQHF. For the CDR3, the DNA is TGTGCCAGCAGCCAAGGCGGCGGGGGGAAGCCCCAGCATTTT.

The chain links TRBV24-1 to TRBJ2-2, with a possible D match to TRBD2 (5 bases). Germline loops: CDR1 KGHDR, CDR2 SFDVKD. The germline V and J ends were trimmed by 7 bases and 5 bases, with 7 bases remaining between them. The CDR3 length is 12 residues. Here the CDR3 reads CATRGATGELFF. In nucleotides, the CDR3 is TGTGCCACCAGGGGAGCTACCGGGGAGCTGTTTTTT.

This clone was observed a handful of times. This chain links TRBV5-6 with TRBJ2-7, with TRBD1 matching 9 bases. The CDR3 totals 16 residues. Per the germline V gene, CDR1 is SGHDT and CDR2 is YYEEEE. V lost 2 bases and J lost 4; bases outside the gene matches: 10. CDR3: CASSFPGQGFSYEQYF. The DNA for the CDR3 is TGTGCCAGCAGCTTCCCGGGACAGGGATTTTCGTACGAGCAGTACTTC.

V and J are TRBV5-1 and TRBJ2-3, with D perhaps TRBD1 (5 bases). CDR1 and CDR2 (germline): SGHRS, YFSETQ. V gave up 4 bases and J gave up 5 bases, with 20 bases separating them. This CDR3 is 16 amino acids long. The CDR3 region is CASSLDQGKRGDTQYF. DNA for the CDR3: TGCGCCAGCAGCCTGGACCAGGGCAAAAGAGGAGATACGCAGTATTTT. Full variable domain (remainder filled in from reference TRBV5-1 and TRBJ2-3): KAGVTQTPRYLIKTRGQQVTLSCSPISGHRSVSWYQQTPGQGLQFLFEYFSETQRNKGNFPGRFSGRQFSNSRSEMNVSTLELGDSALYLCASSLDQGKRGDTQYFGPGTRLTVL.

The chain recombines TRBV7-2 with TRBJ2-2; 7 bases align to TRBD1. V was pared by 8 bases and J by 0 bases, with 9 bases of the junction left unmatched. The CDR3 contains 16 residues. The germline gives CDR1 SGHTA, CDR2 FQGNSA. DNA of the CDR3: TGTGCCAGCCCCGGGACAGCCTATGCGAACACCGGGGAGCTGTTTTTT. Amino acid sequence: CASPGTAYANTGELFF.

The chain has TRBV3-1 (or the pseudogene TRBV3-2) and TRBJ2-5, with 11 bases identical to TRBD2. CDR1 LGHDT and CDR2 YNNKEL come from the germline V gene (reference sequence). This CDR3 spans 17 amino acids. Unmatched junction bases numbered 14, after V lost 4 bases and J lost 7 bases. DNA for the CDR3: TGTGCCAGCAGCCCAGAGGCGGCTAGCGGGGGGTCGGGGACCCAGTACTTC. Its translation is CASSPEAASGGSGTQYF.

This chain connects TRBV19 to TRBJ1-1; 9 nucleotides align to TRBD1. Germline V CDR1 and CDR2: LNHDA, SQIVND (reference sequence). Germline trimming cut 5 bases from V and 3 bases from J; bases unmatched to any gene: 7. This CDR3 contains 15 residues. The CDR3 DNA is TGTGCCAGTAGTCCCCGACAGGGGGGGTACACTGAAGCTTTCTTT. This encodes CASSPRQGGYTEAFF.

This clone appeared a single time. The chain uses TRBV6-5 and TRBJ2-2; TRBD1 matches 8 bases. This CDR3 spans 15 amino acids. J was trimmed by 3 bases and V by 7 bases; bases with no gene match: 7. The V gene's germline CDR1 is MNHEY and CDR2 SVGAGI. CDR3 loop: CASTRTGHYTGELFF. CDR3 sequence (DNA): TGTGCCAGCACCCGGACAGGGCATTACACCGGGGAGCTGTTTTTT.

This chain uses TRBV27 with TRBJ1-2; 7 bases fit TRBD1. CDR3 length: 13 amino acids. V was clipped by 3 bases and J by 4 bases; unmatched bases: 2. Germline values: CDR1 MNHEY, CDR2 SMNVEV (reference sequence). CDR3 DNA: TGTGCCAGCAGTTTCGACAGGGTCTATGGCTACACCTTC. Its translation is CASSFDRVYGYTF.

The chain combines TRBV5-8 with TRBJ2-3; 7 nucleotides agree with TRBD2. The junction had 3 bases not matched to a gene; V was cut back by 0 bases and J by 5 bases. The CDR3 is made up of 14 amino acids. CDR1 is SGHTS and CDR2 is YDEGEE in the germline V gene. The CDR3 sequence is CASSLAGGKDTQYF. The CDR3 nucleotides read TGTGCCAGCAGCTTGGCGGGAGGTAAAGATACGCAGTATTTT. Complete variable domain (other parts from reference TRBV5-8 and TRBJ2-3): EAGVTQSPTHLIKTRGQQATLRCSPISGHTSVYWYQQALGLGLQFLLWYDEGEERNRGNFPPRFSGRQFPNYSSELNVNALELEDSALYLCASSLAGGKDTQYFGPGTRLTVL.

This clone appeared once. The genes are TRBV4-1 and TRBJ2-4; TRBD2 matches at 13 bases. The V gene's germline CDR1 is MGHRA and CDR2 YSYEKL. This CDR3 is 18 amino acids long. J lost 0 bases, V lost 3 bases, and 5 bases had no gene match. CDR3 loop: CASSQGLAGSLAKNIQYF. DNA of the CDR3: TGCGCCAGCAGCCAGGGACTAGCGGGGAGTCTAGCCAAAAACATTCAGTACTTC.

V is TRBV9 and J is TRBJ2-1; D uncertain. Trimming took off 3 bases at V and 9 bases at J, with 10 bases between the two ends. The germline gives CDR1 SGDLS, CDR2 YYNGEE. This CDR3 spans 12 amino acids. CDR3 amino acids: CASSGASLEQFF. CDR3 DNA sequence: TGTGCCAGCAGCGGCGCATCGCTTGAGCAGTTCTTC.

For the CDR3, the DNA is TGTGCCAGCAGCTTTATTCGGGGAGGAGAGACCCAGTACTTC. Translated, it gives CASSFIRGGETQYF. The chain couples TRBV7-2 to TRBJ2-5, with D tentatively TRBD2 (6 bases). Trimming left V 3 bases short and J 4 bases short, with 12 bases between. The germline V gene encodes CDR1 SGHTA and CDR2 FQGNSA. CDR3 length equals 14 residues.

This sequence joins TRBV7-2 and TRBJ2-5; 11 positions agree with TRBD2. Germline CDR1 reads SGHTA; CDR2 reads FQGNSA. The CDR3 sequence is 16 residues long. V dropped 5 bases and J dropped 3; count of bases not matched to a gene: 8. This CDR3 is CASSSLLAGGEETQYF. The CDR3 coding sequence is TGTGCCAGCAGCAGCCTGCTAGCGGGGGGTGAAGAGACCCAGTACTTC.